The clone carrying this TCR beta chain was detected many times. Its target is unknown. Germline CDR1 reads ENHRY; CDR2 reads SYGVKD. Trimming cost V 8 bases and J 4 bases, with 18 bases left between them. The CDR3 is 15 residues long. The data stem from a study of human T cells and chemical hapten exposure. Overall study findings and caveats: TCRs exceeding 1 in 1000 frequency stayed unchanged with DPC sensitization.

The time point denotes: healthy volunteer bleed at 6 weeks. Total RNA was isolated from unfractionated whole blood. Unique molecular identifiers were attached to individual cDNA molecules during library preparation. Authors' analysis steps: Samples held a median of approximately 94,000 TCRs, range roughly 23,224–750,000. Each CDR3 protein is one row after TCRdb ran MiXCR on the RACE reads. The V and J calls shown here were made by TCRdb, not taken from the authors' results. Seen here are roughly 71,000 distinct CDR3 sequences, about 6.5% observed once, and the top ten hold roughly 3.5%. V gene TRBV10-3 combines with J gene TRBJ2-1; D may be TRBD2 (6 bases). The sample comprised whole blood. The receptor comes from a female donor in good health. Some clones in this sample may be carry-over from other donors' samples. CDR3 sequence reads: CAIRESGLLYNEQFF. CDR3 DNA: TGTGCCATCCGGGAGTCTGGCTTATTATACAATGAGCAGTTCTTC.